The 3 T cell receptor beta chains below all came from one sample that was sequenced in a study of blood T cell repertoires in COVID-19. Repertoires were generated with immunoSEQ multiplex PCR, while TCRdb's copy carries only in-frame clones and drops some. The table shows roughly 140,000 clones, with around four fifths occurring only once. The sample comprised peripheral blood. The receptors were gathered from a human donor in a cohort sampled during active COVID-19.

The gene calls are TRBV6-5 and TRBJ2-7; D may be TRBD1 (5 bases). The CDR3 extends over 13 amino acids. Germline CDR1 and CDR2: MNHEY and SVGAGI. Trimming removed 6 bases at V and 5 bases at J, with 14 bases between. CDR3 DNA: TGTGCCAGCAGGAACCCGCAGGGTAACGAGCAGTACTTC. Translation gives CASRNPQGNEQYF.

The CDR3 is CASSLLAGGEQFF. The CDR3 bases are TGTGCCAGCAGCTTGCTAGCGGGGGGAGAGCAGTTCTTC. The V and J genes are TRBV7-2 and TRBJ2-1; 11 nucleotides align to TRBD2. Per germline, CDR1 SGHTA and CDR2 FQGNSA. The CDR3 is 13 residues long. J lost 10 bases, V lost 3 bases, and 2 bases had no gene match.

The V call is TRBV28, the J call TRBJ1-2; D is ambiguous. Germline V gene sequence: CDR1 MDHEN, CDR2 SYDVKM. V was cut by 6 bases and J by 6 bases, with 17 bases left in between. The CDR3 loop spans 14 amino acids. DNA of the CDR3: TGTGCCAGCAGCACGCCCCTGACGAGCGATGGCTACACCTTC. Its protein is CASSTPLTSDGYTF.